The following is a TCR beta chain sequence with its context. In the study's own analysis: Amplifying reference gene primers gave estimates of nucleated cell counts. Sequenced by immunoSEQ multiplex PCR; TCRdb stores in-frame clones only, minus some. The V and J calls and clone size are taken from that table; D and trimming were inferred from the DNA. Here the sample spans about 110,000 clones, 88% being singletons. V shed 6 bases and J 2 bases; nucleotides not matched to a gene: 6. Germline values: CDR1 MGHDK, CDR2 SYGVNS. The CDR3 length is 14 residues. The sample is drawn from a study of blood T cell repertoires in COVID-19. On the study more broadly: COVID-19 samples, acute and convalescent, were from the United States, Italy and Spain. T cells, B-cell-depleted T cells, or PBMCs provided the cDNA or gDNA that served as material.

The V gene is TRBV25-1, the J gene TRBJ2-7, with 8 bases matching TRBD2. The sequencing sample was made of peripheral blood. This sequence was found in a man aged 50 to 59 with active or convalescent COVID-19. Written as DNA, the CDR3 is TGTGCCAGCAGAGGAAAGCGGGGGACCTACGAGCAGTACTTC. Translating it yields CASRGKRGTYEQYF.